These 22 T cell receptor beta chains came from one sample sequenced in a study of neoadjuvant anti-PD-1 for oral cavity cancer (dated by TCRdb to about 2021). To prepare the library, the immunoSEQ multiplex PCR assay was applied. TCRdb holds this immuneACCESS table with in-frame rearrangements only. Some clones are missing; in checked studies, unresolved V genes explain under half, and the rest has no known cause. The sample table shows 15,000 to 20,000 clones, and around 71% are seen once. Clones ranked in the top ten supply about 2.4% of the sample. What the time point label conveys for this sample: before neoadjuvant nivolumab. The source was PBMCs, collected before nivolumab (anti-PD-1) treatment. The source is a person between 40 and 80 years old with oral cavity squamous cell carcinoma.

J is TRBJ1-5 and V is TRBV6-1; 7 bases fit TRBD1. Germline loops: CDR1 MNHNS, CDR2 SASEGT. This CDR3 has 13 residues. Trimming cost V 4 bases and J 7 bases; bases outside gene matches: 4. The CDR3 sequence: CASSGQGGQPQHF. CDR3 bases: TGTGCCAGCAGTGGACAGGGTGGGCAGCCCCAGCATTTT.

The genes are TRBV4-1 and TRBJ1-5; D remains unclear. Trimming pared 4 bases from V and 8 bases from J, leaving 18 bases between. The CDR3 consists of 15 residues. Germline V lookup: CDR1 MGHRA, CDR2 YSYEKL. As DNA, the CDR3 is TGCGCCAGCAGCCGAGTTGGAGCGGTCGTAGAGCCCCAGCATTTT. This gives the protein CASSRVGAVVEPQHF.

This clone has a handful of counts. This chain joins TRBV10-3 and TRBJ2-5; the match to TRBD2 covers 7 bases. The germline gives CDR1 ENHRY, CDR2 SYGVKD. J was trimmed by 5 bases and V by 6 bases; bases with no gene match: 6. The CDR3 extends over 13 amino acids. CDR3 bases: TGTGCCATCAGCGCACCCGGGGGGGAGACCCAGTACTTC. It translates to CAISAPGGETQYF.

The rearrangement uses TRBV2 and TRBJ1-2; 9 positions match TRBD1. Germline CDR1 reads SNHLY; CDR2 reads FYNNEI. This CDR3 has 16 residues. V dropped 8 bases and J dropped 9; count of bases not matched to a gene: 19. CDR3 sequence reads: CASARLGQGASGRYTF. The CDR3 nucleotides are TGTGCCAGCGCGAGATTGGGACAGGGTGCAAGTGGGCGCTACACCTTC.

The CDR3 region is CASSWDWSSYEQYF. CDR3 nucleotides: TGTGCCAGCAGCTGGGACTGGAGCTCCTACGAGCAGTACTTC. The gene calls are TRBV5-4 and TRBJ2-7; D may be TRBD2 (6 bases). Germline CDR1 is SGHNT and CDR2 is YYREEE (reference sequence). V dropped 3 bases and J dropped 0 bases, with 10 bases sitting between them. The CDR3 has 14 amino acids. Using reference TRBV5-4 and TRBJ2-7 for the parts outside the CDR3, the full variable domain is ETGVTQSPTHLIKTRGQQVTLRCSSQSGHNTVSWYQQALGQGPQFIFQYYREEENGRGNFPPRFSGLQFPNYSSELNVNALELDDSALYLCASSWDWSSYEQYFGPGTRLTVT.

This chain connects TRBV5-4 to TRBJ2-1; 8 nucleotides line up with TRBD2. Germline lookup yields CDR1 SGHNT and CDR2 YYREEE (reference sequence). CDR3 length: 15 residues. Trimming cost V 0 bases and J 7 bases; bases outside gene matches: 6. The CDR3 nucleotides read TGTGCCAGCAGCTTGGCGGGAGGGCCAGGGAATGAGCAGTTCTTC. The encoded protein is CASSLAGGPGNEQFF. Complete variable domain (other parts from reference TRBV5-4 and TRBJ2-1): ETGVTQSPTHLIKTRGQQVTLRCSSQSGHNTVSWYQQALGQGPQFIFQYYREEENGRGNFPPRFSGLQFPNYSSELNVNALELDDSALYLCASSLAGGPGNEQFFGPGTRLTVL.

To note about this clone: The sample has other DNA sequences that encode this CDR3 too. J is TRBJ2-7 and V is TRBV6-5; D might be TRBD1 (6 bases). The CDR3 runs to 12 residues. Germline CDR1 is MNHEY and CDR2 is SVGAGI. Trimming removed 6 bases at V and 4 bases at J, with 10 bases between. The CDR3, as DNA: TGTGCCAGCAGCTCAGGGGCGTACGAGCAGTACTTC. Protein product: CASSSGAYEQYF.

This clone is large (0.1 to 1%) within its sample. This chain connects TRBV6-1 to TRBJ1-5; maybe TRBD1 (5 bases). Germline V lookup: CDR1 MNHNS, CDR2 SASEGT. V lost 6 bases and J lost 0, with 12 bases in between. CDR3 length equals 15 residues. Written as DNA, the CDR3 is TGTGCCAGCAGCCACGGGACGGTTAGCAATCAGCCCCAGCATTTT. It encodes CASSHGTVSNQPQHF.

CDR3 coding DNA: TGTGCCAGCAGGTTACAGGGGAACACTGAAGCTTTCTTT. Translated, it gives CASRLQGNTEAFF. The chain is built from TRBV2 and TRBJ1-1; D is possibly TRBD1 (6 bases). V was cut by 6 bases and J by 1 base, with 9 bases left in between. Germline V lookup: CDR1 SNHLY, CDR2 FYNNEI. CDR3 length equals 13 residues.

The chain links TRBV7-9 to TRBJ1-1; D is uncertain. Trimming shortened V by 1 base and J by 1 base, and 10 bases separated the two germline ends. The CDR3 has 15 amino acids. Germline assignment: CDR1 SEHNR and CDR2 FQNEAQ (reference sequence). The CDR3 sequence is CASSLGSGKNTEAFF. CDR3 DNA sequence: TGTGCCAGCAGCTTAGGGTCCGGGAAGAACACTGAAGCTTTCTTT.

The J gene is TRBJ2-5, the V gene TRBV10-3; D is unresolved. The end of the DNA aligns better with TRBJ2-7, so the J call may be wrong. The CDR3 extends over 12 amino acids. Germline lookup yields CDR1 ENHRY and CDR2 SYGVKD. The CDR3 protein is CAISESDYEQYF. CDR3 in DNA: TGTGCCATCAGTGAGTCCGACTACGAGCAGTACTTC.

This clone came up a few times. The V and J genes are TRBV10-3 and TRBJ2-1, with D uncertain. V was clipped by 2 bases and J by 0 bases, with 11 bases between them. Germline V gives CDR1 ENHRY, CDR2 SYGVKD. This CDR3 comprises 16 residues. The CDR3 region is CAISEKGGSSYNEQFF. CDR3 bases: TGTGCCATCAGTGAGAAAGGTGGAAGCTCCTACAATGAGCAGTTCTTC.

CDR3 coding DNA: TGTGCCACGCCGGACAGGGAGTCTAACTATGGCTACACCTTC. It specifies CATPDRESNYGYTF. The chain joins TRBV6-1 to TRBJ1-2, with 8 nucleotides matching TRBD1. CDR1 is MNHNS, CDR2 SASEGT, per germline. The CDR3 is made up of 14 amino acids. V was pared by 10 bases and J by 0 bases, with 7 bases of the junction left unmatched.

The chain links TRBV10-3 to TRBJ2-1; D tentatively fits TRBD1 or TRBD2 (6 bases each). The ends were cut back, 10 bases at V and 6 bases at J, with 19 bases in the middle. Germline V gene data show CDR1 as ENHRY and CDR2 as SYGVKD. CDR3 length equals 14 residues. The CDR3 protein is CATGGVAGLNEQFF. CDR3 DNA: TGTGCCACCGGGGGCGTCGCGGGCCTCAATGAGCAGTTCTTC.

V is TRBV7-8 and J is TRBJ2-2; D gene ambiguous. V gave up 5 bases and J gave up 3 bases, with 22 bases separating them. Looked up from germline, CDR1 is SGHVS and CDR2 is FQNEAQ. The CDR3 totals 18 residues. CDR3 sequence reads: CASSPTYASSEDTGELFF. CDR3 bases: TGTGCCAGCAGCCCTACCTACGCCTCGTCAGAGGACACCGGGGAGCTGTTTTTT.

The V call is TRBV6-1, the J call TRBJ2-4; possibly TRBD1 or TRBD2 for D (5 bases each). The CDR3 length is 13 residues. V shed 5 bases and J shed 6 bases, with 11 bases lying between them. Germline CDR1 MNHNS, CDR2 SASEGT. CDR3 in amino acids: CASSPGALNIQYF. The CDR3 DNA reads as TGTGCCAGCAGTCCCGGGGCCTTAAACATTCAGTACTTC.

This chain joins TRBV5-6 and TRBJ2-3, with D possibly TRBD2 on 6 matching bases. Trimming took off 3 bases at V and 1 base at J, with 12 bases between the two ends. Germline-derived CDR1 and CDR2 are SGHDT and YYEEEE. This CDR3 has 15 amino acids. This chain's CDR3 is CASSSGVKGTDTQYF. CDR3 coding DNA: TGTGCCAGCAGCTCGGGGGTAAAGGGCACAGATACGCAGTATTTT.

CDR3 region: CASSITAATFVASYNEQFF. The CDR3 DNA sequence: TGTGCCAGTAGTATTACGGCAGCCACCTTCGTTGCGTCCTACAATGAGCAGTTCTTC. The genes are TRBV19 and TRBJ2-1, with no clear D. The CDR3 has 19 residues. V lost 3 bases and J lost 1, with 22 bases in between. Germline values: CDR1 LNHDA, CDR2 SQIVND (reference sequence).

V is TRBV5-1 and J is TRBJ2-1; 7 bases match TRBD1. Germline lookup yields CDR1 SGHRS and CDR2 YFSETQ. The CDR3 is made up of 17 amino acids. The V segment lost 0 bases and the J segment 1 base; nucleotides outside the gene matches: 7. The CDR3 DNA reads TGCGCCAGCAGCTTGGGAGATTCAGGGGGATCCTACAATGAGCAGTTCTTC. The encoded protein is CASSLGDSGGSYNEQFF. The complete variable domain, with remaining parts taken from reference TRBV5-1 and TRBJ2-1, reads KAGVTQTPRYLIKTRGQQVTLSCSPISGHRSVSWYQQTPGQGLQFLFEYFSETQRNKGNFPGRFSGRQFSNSRSEMNVSTLELGDSALYLCASSLGDSGGSYNEQFFGPGTRLTVL.

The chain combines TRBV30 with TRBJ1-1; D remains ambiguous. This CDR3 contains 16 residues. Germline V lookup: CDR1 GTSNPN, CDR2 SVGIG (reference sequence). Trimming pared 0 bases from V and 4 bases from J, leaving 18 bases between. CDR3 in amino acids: CAWSVRSSYVGTEAFF. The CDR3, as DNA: TGTGCCTGGAGTGTACGTTCCAGTTACGTCGGCACTGAAGCTTTCTTT. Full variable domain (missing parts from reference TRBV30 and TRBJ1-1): SQTIHQWPATLVQPVGSPLSLECTVEGTSNPNLYWYRQAAGRGLQLLFYSVGIGQISSEVPQNLSASRPQDRQFILSSKKLLLSDSGFYLCAWSVRSSYVGTEAFFGQGTRLTVV.

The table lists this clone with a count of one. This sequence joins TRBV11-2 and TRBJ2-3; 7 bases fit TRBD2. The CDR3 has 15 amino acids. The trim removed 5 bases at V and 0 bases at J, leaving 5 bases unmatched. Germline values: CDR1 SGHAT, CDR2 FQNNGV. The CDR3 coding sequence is TGTGCCAGCAGCCTCCTAGCGGTTAGCACAGATACGCAGTATTTT. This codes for CASSLLAVSTDTQYF.

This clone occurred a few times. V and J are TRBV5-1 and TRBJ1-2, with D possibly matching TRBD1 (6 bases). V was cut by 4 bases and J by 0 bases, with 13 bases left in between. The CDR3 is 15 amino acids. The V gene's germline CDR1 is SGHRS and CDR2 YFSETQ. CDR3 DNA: TGCGCCAGCAGCACCGGACAGACTCCTAACTATGGCTACACCTTC. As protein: CASSTGQTPNYGYTF.